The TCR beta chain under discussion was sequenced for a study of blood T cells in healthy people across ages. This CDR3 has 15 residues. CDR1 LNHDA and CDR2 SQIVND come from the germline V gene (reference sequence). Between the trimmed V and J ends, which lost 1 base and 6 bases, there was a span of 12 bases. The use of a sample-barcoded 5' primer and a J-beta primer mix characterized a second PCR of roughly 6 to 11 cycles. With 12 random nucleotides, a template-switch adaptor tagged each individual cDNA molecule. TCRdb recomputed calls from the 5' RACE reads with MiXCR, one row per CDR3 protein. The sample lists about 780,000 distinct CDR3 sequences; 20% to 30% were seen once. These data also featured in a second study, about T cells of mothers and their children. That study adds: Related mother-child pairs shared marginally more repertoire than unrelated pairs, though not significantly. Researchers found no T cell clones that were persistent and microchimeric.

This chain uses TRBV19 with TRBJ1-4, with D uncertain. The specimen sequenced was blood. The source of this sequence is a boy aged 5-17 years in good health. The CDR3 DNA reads TGTGCCAGTAGTATAGCCCCGGGAGTCGATGAAAAACTGTTTTTT. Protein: CASSIAPGVDEKLFF.